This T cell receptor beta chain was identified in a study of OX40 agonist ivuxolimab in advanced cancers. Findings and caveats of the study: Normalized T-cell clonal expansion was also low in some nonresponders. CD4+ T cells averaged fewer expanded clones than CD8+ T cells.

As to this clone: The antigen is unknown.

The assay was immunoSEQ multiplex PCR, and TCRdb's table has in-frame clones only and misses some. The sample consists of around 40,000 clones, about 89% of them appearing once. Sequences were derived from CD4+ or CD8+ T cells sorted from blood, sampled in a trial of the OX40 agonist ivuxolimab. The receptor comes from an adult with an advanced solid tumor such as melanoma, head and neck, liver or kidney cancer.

CDR3 protein: CASSSQDFMAYNEQFF. The CDR3 nucleotides read TGTGCCAGTAGTAGTCAGGACTTTATGGCGTACAATGAGCAGTTCTTC. V usage is TRBV19 and J usage is TRBJ2-1, with D perhaps TRBD2 (5 bases). The CDR3 is 16 residues long. Germline-derived CDR1 and CDR2 are LNHDA and SQIVND (reference sequence). Trimming cost V 4 bases and J 4 bases, with 17 bases left between them.